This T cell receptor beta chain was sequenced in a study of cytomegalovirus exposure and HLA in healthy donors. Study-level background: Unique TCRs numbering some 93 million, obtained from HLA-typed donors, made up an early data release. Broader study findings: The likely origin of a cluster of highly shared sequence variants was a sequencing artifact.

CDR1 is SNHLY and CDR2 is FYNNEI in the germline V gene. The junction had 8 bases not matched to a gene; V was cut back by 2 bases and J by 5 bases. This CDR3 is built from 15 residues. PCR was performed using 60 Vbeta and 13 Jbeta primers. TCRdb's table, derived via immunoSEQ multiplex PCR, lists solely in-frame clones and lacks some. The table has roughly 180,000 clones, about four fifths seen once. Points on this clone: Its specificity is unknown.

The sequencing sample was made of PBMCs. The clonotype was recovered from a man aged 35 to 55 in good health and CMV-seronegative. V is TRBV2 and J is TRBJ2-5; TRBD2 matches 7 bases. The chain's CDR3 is CASSEPSGGEETQYF. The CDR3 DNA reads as TGTGCCAGCAGTGAACCTAGCGGAGGGGAGGAGACCCAGTACTTC.